The entry below gives a single T cell receptor beta chain sequence along with its context. Its antigen has not been determined. Base quality data are lacking; no much larger clone is found one base away. The junction carries 20 bases between V and J, which are trimmed by 6 bases and 2 bases respectively. For CDR1 and CDR2, the germline V gene lists KGHDR and SFDVKD. The CDR3 spans 17 residues, from the cysteine through the phenylalanine. CDR3 DNA is the only sequence kept; it has 51 bases, read in frame from the first base. The sample comes from a study of blood T cell repertoires in COVID-19 (dated by TCRdb to about 2020). In terms of the full investigation: Samples covering the acute and convalescent phases of COVID-19 were provided by collaborators in the United States, Italy and Spain. Nearly every sample came with metadata listing a de-identified subject ID, COVID-19 status, age in years and sex. The material from the prospective study consisted of cDNA or gDNA derived from T cells, B-cell-depleted T cells, or PBMCs. Deeply sampled blood TCRbeta repertoires from subjects exposed to, actively infected with, or recovered from COVID-19 were included in the dataset. Where available, HLA class I and class II types were taken from metadata supplied by the sample provider and were not determined by assay-based typing. Samples came from the ongoing ImmuneRACE study (first 160 participants) plus 1,254 subjects from 6 global collaborators. The repertoires were released in a freely available public database intended as a resource for research on the immune response to SARS-CoV-2.

TCRbeta CDR3 regions were amplified from genomic DNA by means of the immunoSEQ Assay, a bias-controlled multiplex PCR. The study's processing was this. Within the assay, amplification of reference gene primers was used to estimate how many nucleated cells each sample contained. To quantify the absolute abundance of each unique TCRbeta CDR3 rearrangement, sequence reads were collapsed and filtered. Productive Simpson clonality was computed per sample as the square root of Simpson's diversity index over productive rearrangements. TCRdb retrieved this table from immuneACCESS and kept in-frame rearrangements only. Not all clones are present; in checked studies, unresolved V genes account for under half, and no reason is known for the remainder. V and J calls plus clone size are reproduced from that table; the DNA served to infer D and trimming. In this sample the table shows about 210,000 clones, more than 75% of which occur a single time. The leading ten clones occupy roughly 6.2% of the sample.

Overall results and qualifications from the work: The amount of clinical and demographic metadata varied by source and participant and was provided uncurated.

Another Seattle source contributed samples from volunteer blood donors who had recovered from COVID-19. Whole blood was collected in K2EDTA tubes by collaborating institutions according to the institutions' own protocols. For TCRbeta analysis, collaborators shipped samples in one of three forms: frozen whole blood, isolated PBMCs, or DNA extracted from either of those sample types. The rearrangement combines TRBV24-1 with TRBJ2-3; TRBD2 might be the D gene, on 7 matching bases. The sequence was obtained from a man aged 55 to 70 who had recovered from COVID-19. Material for sequencing was peripheral blood. The DNA reads as follows: TGTGCCACCAGTCCCGGGGGGCACAGGGTGTCCACAGATACGCAGTATTTT. This gives the protein CATSPGGHRVSTDTQYF.